Listed below are T cell receptor beta chains from one sample, sequenced in a study of blood T cells in healthy people across ages. Each CDR3 protein gets one entry after TCRdb re-called the 5' RACE reads with MiXCR. The table records roughly 1.5 million distinct CDR3 sequences, approximately 39% of them present only once. The sequenced sample consisted of blood. The receptor source for this set is a woman in her late teens or twenties in good health. Each CDR3 is given with its conserved first and last residue. Each record gives: J gene, V gene, clone size, CDR3 length, D gene, CDR3 DNA, CDR3 protein. A D gene is named only where the DNA matches it firmly. Only part of the rows carry a size: once, few, many, or a class if the clone is expanded.

J: TRBJ1-1
V: TRBV29-1
size: .
length: 11
D: .
DNA: TGCAGCCTCCGGGTGGGCACTGAAGCTTTCTTT
CDR3: CSLRVGTEAFF

J: TRBJ1-4
V: TRBV3-1
size: few
length: 13
D: TRBD1
DNA: TGTGCCAGCACCGGGACAGGGGATGAAAAACTGTTTTTT
CDR3: CASTGTGDEKLFF

J: TRBJ2-7
V: TRBV24-1
size: .
length: 11
D: .
DNA: TGTGCCACCAGTGGGCTCTACGAGCAGTACTTC
CDR3: CATSGLYEQYF

J: TRBJ2-7
V: TRBV6-5
size: .
length: 15
D: .
DNA: TGTGCCAGCAGCTTCAGACAGACCGCGGCCTACGAGCAGTACTTC
CDR3: CASSFRQTAAYEQYF

J: TRBJ2-1
V: TRBV10-3
size: .
length: 15
D: TRBD2
DNA: TGTGCCATCAGTCCTAGCGGTTCCTCCTACAATGAGCAGTTCTTC
CDR3: CAISPSGSSYNEQFF

J: TRBJ2-6
V: TRBV13
size: many
length: 18
D: TRBD1
DNA: TGTGCCAGCAGTGTAGACAGGGAAGGTCCATCTGGGGCCAACGTCCTGACTTTC
CDR3: CASSVDREGPSGANVLTF

J: TRBJ2-7
V: TRBV4-1
size: few
length: 16
D: TRBD1
DNA: TGCGCCAGCAGCCCCAGCCGGGACAGAGAAAGCTACGAGCAGTACTTC
CDR3: CASSPSRDRESYEQYF

J: TRBJ2-7
V: TRBV15
size: .
length: 16
D: .
DNA: TGTGCCACCAGCAGGTACTCCCCAAGCTCCTACAATGAGCAGTACTTC
CDR3: CATSRYSPSSYNEQYF

J: TRBJ2-3
V: TRBV4-3
size: .
length: 14
D: .
DNA: TGCGCCAGCAGCCCCTCCGGGGCTAGCCCGAAGCAGTATTTT
CDR3: CASSPSGASPKQYF

J: TRBJ2-2
V: TRBV4-1
size: .
length: 16
D: TRBD1
DNA: TGCGCCAGCAGCCAAGGACGGGACAGGGTCACCGGGGAGCTGTTTTTT
CDR3: CASSQGRDRVTGELFF

J: TRBJ1-4
V: TRBV4-1
size: .
length: 12
D: .
DNA: TGCGCCAGCAGCGGTTTGATAGAAAAACTGTTTTTT
CDR3: CASSGLIEKLFF

J: TRBJ2-3
V: TRBV20-1
size: .
length: 16
D: TRBD2
DNA: TGCAGTGCTACTGGACTAGCGGGACTATACACAGATACGCAGTATTTT
CDR3: CSATGLAGLYTDTQYF

J: TRBJ2-7
V: TRBV5-6
size: .
length: 15
D: TRBD1
DNA: TGTGCCAGCAGCGGATCCGGGACAGGGATGTACGAGCAGTACTTC
CDR3: CASSGSGTGMYEQYF

J: TRBJ1-5
V: TRBV4-3
size: .
length: 15
D: .
DNA: TGCGCCAGCAGCCAAGGGTCCGCTGGCAATCAGCCCCAGCATTTT
CDR3: CASSQGSAGNQPQHF

J: TRBJ1-1
V: TRBV7-3
size: .
length: 13
D: .
DNA: TGTGCCAGCAGTGCCCTGGGGAGAACTGAAGCTTTCTTT
CDR3: CASSALGRTEAFF

J: TRBJ1-1
V: TRBV5-4
size: .
length: 15
D: .
DNA: TGTGCCAGCAGCTTGGAGACAGCGATGAACACTGAAGCTTTCTTT
CDR3: CASSLETAMNTEAFF

J: TRBJ1-6
V: TRBV20-1
size: once
length: 15
D: .
DNA: TGCAGTGCTAGAGGTCTCAGACAGTATAATTCACCCCTCCACTTT
CDR3: CSARGLRQYNSPLHF

J: TRBJ2-5
V: TRBV30
size: once
length: 12
D: .
DNA: TGTGCCTGGGGGACCCCACAAGAGACCCAGTACTTC
CDR3: CAWGTPQETQYF

J: TRBJ2-3
V: TRBV20-1
size: .
length: 15
D: TRBD2
DNA: TGCAGTGCTCCCGATAGACTAGCGCCCACAGATACGCAGTATTTT
CDR3: CSAPDRLAPTDTQYF

J: TRBJ2-7
V: TRBV5-1
size: few
length: 13
D: .
DNA: TGCGCCTGCAGCTTGGTCAGGGCAGGCGAGCAGTACTTC
CDR3: CACSLVRAGEQYF

J: TRBJ2-5
V: TRBV6-5
size: .
length: 16
D: .
DNA: TGTGCCAGCAGTTACCAGATCGGGACTTCCCAAGAGACCCAGTACTTC
CDR3: CASSYQIGTSQETQYF

J: TRBJ2-1
V: TRBV7-2
size: many
length: 15
D: TRBD2
DNA: TGTGCCAGCAGCCCAGCGGGACTAGGTAACAATGAGCAGTTCTTC
CDR3: CASSPAGLGNNEQFF